This TCR beta chain was sequenced in a study of OX40 agonist ivuxolimab in advanced cancers. About the research overall: Anti-PD-1, anti-PD-L1 or anti-CTLA-4 therapy given earlier was allowed, and 40% had some.

Produced via immunoSEQ multiplex PCR; TCRdb's table is partial and in-frame only. The repertoire has about 62,000 clones, over 75% of them found once; the top ten carry more than 0.8%. The CDR3 is 15 amino acids. V was shortened by 4 bases and J by 0 bases, with 12 bases between the two germline ends. Germline lookup yields CDR1 KGHSH and CDR2 LQKENI. The timepoints at which blood was sampled were baseline, cycle 4 day 1, and cycle 7 day 1. The receptor was isolated from an adult with an advanced solid tumor such as melanoma, head and neck, liver or kidney cancer. The genes are TRBV18 and TRBJ1-1; D is ambiguous. The material sequenced was CD4+ or CD8+ T cells sorted from blood, taken in a trial of the OX40 agonist ivuxolimab. CDR3 residues: CASSREQWVNTEAFF. For the CDR3, the DNA is TGTGCCAGCTCACGCGAGCAGTGGGTGAACACTGAAGCTTTCTTT. Supplemented by reference TRBV18 and TRBJ1-1, the full variable domain reads NAGVMQNPRHLVRRRGQEARLRCSPMKGHSHVYWYRQLPEEGLKFMVYLQKENIIDESGMPKERFSAEFPKEGPSILRIQQVVRGDSAAYFCASSREQWVNTEAFFGQGTRLTVV.